The next 29 T cell receptor beta chains were all read from a single sample in a study of blood T cell repertoires in COVID-19 (dated by TCRdb to the early 2020s). Libraries were built with the immunoSEQ multiplex PCR assay. The table was pulled from immuneACCESS by TCRdb, which kept in-frame rearrangements only. Such tables lose some clones; where checked, under half of the loss comes from unresolved V genes, and the rest has no known cause. Counted in this sample were 75,000 to 100,000 clones; 70% to 90% of them appeared once. The ten top clones hold 3.5% to 5.5% of the sample. Sequencing was done on a sample of peripheral blood. All receptors come from a man aged 70 or older with acute or convalescent COVID-19.

Comments on this clone: An end of the junction differs from the germline gene, which may be a read error. This chain uses TRBV10-3 with TRBJ2-1; 16 bases map to TRBD2. CDR1 ENHRY and CDR2 SYGVKD come from the germline V gene. The CDR3 sequence is 15 residues long. DNA of the CDR3: TGTGCCGTCAGGGGACTAGCGGGGGGGCCGAATGAGCAGTTCTTC. It yields the protein CAVRGLAGGPNEQFF.

The chain recombines TRBV1 with TRBJ2-3; the table gives TRBD2 as D, unverified against the DNA. TRBV1 is a documented pseudogene. The CDR3 totals 17 residues. CDR3 sequence: CTSSLPGVGGLTDTQYF. The CDR3, as DNA: TGCACCAGCAGCCTCCCTGGGGTGGGGGGGTTGACAGATACGCAGTATTTT.

The V gene is TRBV3-1 (or the pseudogene TRBV3-2), the J gene TRBJ2-3, with 8 bases identical to TRBD1. There are 16 residues in the CDR3. Germline V CDR1 and CDR2: LGHDT, YNNKEL (reference sequence). The V and J ends lost 2 bases and 2 bases, in that order; junction bases with no gene match: 6. The CDR3 sequence: CASSQSGQGATDTQYF. Written as DNA, the CDR3 is TGTGCCAGCAGCCAAAGCGGCCAGGGGGCCACAGATACGCAGTATTTT.

The chain couples TRBV2 to TRBJ1-2, with TRBD1 matching over 7 bases. Germline-derived CDR1 and CDR2 are SNHLY and FYNNEI. The V gene end was trimmed by 3 bases and the J gene end by 12 bases; junction bases not matched to a gene: 13. The CDR3 has 14 residues. The DNA of the CDR3 is TGTGCCAGCAGTGAGGGACAGATGAATACGATCGACACCTTC. As protein: CASSEGQMNTIDTF. The full variable domain, its missing parts supplied by reference TRBV2 and TRBJ1-2, is EPEVTQTPSHQVTQMGQEVILRCVPISNHLYFYWYRQILGQKVEFLVSFYNNEISEKSEIFDDQFSVERPDGSNFTLKIRSTKLEDSAMYFCASSEGQMNTIDTFGSGTRLTVV.

This clone came up once. J is TRBJ1-4 and V is TRBV28; 7 nucleotides agree with TRBD1. V shed 7 bases, J shed 7 bases, and the junction held 9 bases outside the gene matches. Germline V gene data show CDR1 as MDHEN and CDR2 as SYDVKM. CDR3 length equals 14 residues. The CDR3 loop reads CASIRGAPREKLFF. In DNA, the CDR3 is TGTGCCAGCATCAGGGGGGCGCCCCGTGAAAAACTGTTTTTT.

The V and J genes are TRBV28 and TRBJ1-6; possible D gene TRBD1, 6 bases. Germline assignment: CDR1 MDHEN and CDR2 SYDVKM. Trimming took 5 bases from V and 8 from J, leaving 19 bases between them. CDR3 length: 16 amino acids. The chain's CDR3 is CASSQYRAWGDSPLHF. CDR3 DNA: TGTGCCAGCAGTCAATACAGGGCCTGGGGAGATTCACCCCTCCACTTT.

The chain's CDR3 is CATSEDRDIAGELFF. CDR3 DNA: TGTGCCACCTCGGAGGACAGGGATATTGCCGGGGAGCTGTTTTTT. This chain connects TRBV19 to TRBJ2-2; 8 bases line up with TRBD1. This CDR3 has 15 amino acids. Germline CDR1 and CDR2: LNHDA and SQIVND (reference sequence). Trimming took 10 bases from V and 6 from J; bases not matched to a gene: 13.

The chain recombines TRBV9 with TRBJ2-1, with 8 nucleotides matching TRBD1. CDR1 SGDLS and CDR2 YYNGEE come from the germline V gene. This CDR3 is built from 14 residues. V shed 4 bases, J shed 5 bases, and the junction held 5 bases outside the gene matches. CDR3 in DNA: TGTGCCAGCAGCACCCGGGACAGGAACAATGAGCAGTTCTTC. This sequence encodes CASSTRDRNNEQFF. The full variable domain, in which reference TRBV9 and TRBJ2-1 provide the parts outside the CDR3, is DSGVTQTPKHLITATGQRVTLRCSPRSGDLSVYWYQQSLDQGLQFLIQYYNGEERAKGNILERFSAQQFPDLHSELNLSSLELGDSALYFCASSTRDRNNEQFFGPGTRLTVL.

The V and J genes are TRBV6-1 and TRBJ2-1, with D unresolved. The CDR3 contains 13 residues. With 2 bases removed from V and 3 bases from J, the gap between germline ends came to 5 bases. CDR1 and CDR2 (germline): MNHNS, SASEGT. CDR3 sequence (DNA): TGTGCCAGCAGTGAATCGAGCTACAATGAGCAGTTCTTC. This encodes CASSESSYNEQFF.

The chain has TRBV6-5 and TRBJ1-6; D perhaps matches TRBD1 (5 bases). Trimming took off 4 bases at V and 9 bases at J, with 10 bases between the two ends. The CDR3 is 13 residues long. CDR1 and CDR2 from the germline V gene are MNHEY and SVGAGI. CDR3 sequence: CASSSDRSSPLHF. The DNA of the CDR3 is TGTGCCAGCAGTTCAGACAGAAGTTCACCCCTCCACTTT.

The chain has TRBV19 and TRBJ1-4; D unresolved. The V and J ends lost 3 bases and 7 bases respectively, with 12 bases between them. CDR3 length: 14 residues. The V gene's germline CDR1 is LNHDA and CDR2 SQIVND (reference sequence). CDR3: CASSISLGIEKLFF. In DNA form, the CDR3 reads TGTGCCAGTAGTATTTCCCTCGGGATTGAAAAACTGTTTTTT.

The V and J genes are TRBV6-5 and TRBJ1-3; D is possibly TRBD1 (5 bases). The germline V gene has CDR1 MNHEY and CDR2 SVGAGI. The CDR3 spans 12 residues. Trimming left V 5 bases short and J 13 bases short, with 15 bases between. CDR3 bases: TGTGCCAGCAGTCCATTACAGGATCCTATATATTTT. This codes for CASSPLQDPIYF.

This chain joins TRBV5-4 and TRBJ2-3; 10 nucleotides agree with TRBD2. V lost 0 bases, J lost 3 bases, and 1 base stayed unmatched. Germline V gene lookup returns CDR1 SGHNT and CDR2 YYREEE (reference sequence). This CDR3 comprises 15 residues. CDR3 coding DNA: TGTGCCAGCAGCTTGGGAGCGGGGGGGACAGATACGCAGTATTTT. Translated: CASSLGAGGTDTQYF.

The rearrangement uses TRBV28 and TRBJ1-4; a weak D match, TRBD1 (5 bases). Germline V gene sequence: CDR1 MDHEN, CDR2 SYDVKM. The ends were cut back, 7 bases at V and 7 bases at J, with 16 bases in the middle. CDR3 length: 14 amino acids. The CDR3 DNA reads TGTGCCAGCAAAACGGCTGGGGGACTTGAAAAACTGTTTTTT. This sequence encodes CASKTAGGLEKLFF.

CDR3 loop: CASSLVGATRPQHF. CDR3 nucleotides: TGTGCCAGCAGCTTGGTGGGGGCTACTCGGCCCCAGCATTTT. The genes are TRBV5-8 and TRBJ1-5, with a weak D call TRBD1 (6 bases). The CDR3 totals 14 residues. Germline CDR1 and CDR2: SGHTS and YDEGEE. V dropped 0 bases and J dropped 9 bases, with 13 bases sitting between them.

This chain connects TRBV5-4 to TRBJ1-4; possible D gene TRBD1, 6 bases. CDR1 and CDR2 from the germline V gene are SGHNT and YYREEE (reference sequence). This CDR3 region has 15 residues. Trimming removed 4 bases at V and 7 bases at J, with 17 bases between. The CDR3 spells CASSNPRGSSEKLFF. CDR3 in DNA: TGTGCCAGCAGCAATCCGAGGGGGTCCAGTGAAAAACTGTTTTTT.

The genes are TRBV6-5 and TRBJ2-1; 10 nucleotides match TRBD1. The V gene end was trimmed by 2 bases and the J gene end by 9 bases; junction bases not matched to a gene: 4. CDR3 length: 14 residues. Germline V CDR1 and CDR2: MNHEY, SVGAGI. CDR3 sequence reads: CASSYLGTGAEQFF. CDR3 bases: TGTGCCAGCAGTTACCTCGGGACAGGGGCTGAGCAGTTCTTC.

In this sample, this clone turned up a few times. The chain joins TRBV2 to TRBJ1-5; D not certain. The length of the CDR3 is 11 residues. Looked up from germline, CDR1 is SNHLY and CDR2 is FYNNEI. V gave up 4 bases and J gave up 7 bases, with 5 bases separating them. This chain's CDR3 is CASSALQPQHF. In nucleotides, the CDR3 is TGTGCCAGCAGTGCCCTCCAGCCCCAGCATTTT.

The gene calls are TRBV18 and TRBJ2-5; D is perhaps TRBD1 (7 bases). CDR1 and CDR2 (germline): KGHSH, LQKENI. The CDR3 is 15 residues long. Trimming removed 3 bases from V and 4 bases from J, with 15 bases in between. The CDR3 here is CASSPGGQGGETQYF. The DNA for the CDR3 is TGTGCCAGCTCACCGGGCGGCCAGGGGGGAGAGACCCAGTACTTC. The full variable domain, with the rest looked up from reference TRBV18 and TRBJ2-5, is NAGVMQNPRHLVRRRGQEARLRCSPMKGHSHVYWYRQLPEEGLKFMVYLQKENIIDESGMPKERFSAEFPKEGPSILRIQQVVRGDSAAYFCASSPGGQGGETQYFGPGTRLLVL.

This chain joins TRBV2 and TRBJ1-1; D might be TRBD1 (5 bases). Germline CDR1 SNHLY, CDR2 FYNNEI. The CDR3 extends over 14 amino acids. The germline V and J ends were trimmed by 9 bases and 0 bases, with 14 bases remaining between them. In DNA, the CDR3 is TGTGCCAGGGGGGGTAGGACGGTGAACACTGAAGCTTTCTTT. It specifies CARGGRTVNTEAFF.

Here the CDR3 DNA reads TGCAGCGTTGGAGTGGCGGGGGCGGAAAAACTGTTTTTT. It is translated as CSVGVAGAEKLFF. The chain employs TRBV29-1 and TRBJ1-4; possible D gene TRBD1, 6 bases. V gave up 4 bases and J gave up 8 bases, with 14 bases separating them. Germline V gene data show CDR1 as SQVTM and CDR2 as ANQGSEA. The CDR3 consists of 13 residues.

The V gene is TRBV28, the J gene TRBJ1-4; TRBD1 agrees at 9 bases. V dropped 8 bases and J dropped 7; count of bases not matched to a gene: 11. Germline V CDR1 and CDR2: MDHEN, SYDVKM. The CDR3 length is 15 residues. CDR3 nucleotide sequence: TGTGCCAGCTACTGGCGGGGGACAGGGAGTGAAAAACTGTTTTTT. Protein: CASYWRGTGSEKLFF.

The V and J genes are TRBV27 and TRBJ1-1; the D gene is possibly TRBD1 (6 bases). The V gene lost 2 bases and the J gene lost 1 base, with 8 bases spanning the gap. The CDR3 has 14 amino acids. Per germline, CDR1 MNHEY and CDR2 SMNVEV (reference sequence). CDR3 DNA: TGTGCCAGCAGTTTAGGACAGTCGAACACTGAAGCTTTCTTT. The encoded protein is CASSLGQSNTEAFF.

Only one count was recorded for this clone. The rearrangement joins TRBV5-1 to TRBJ2-3; D might be TRBD2 (7 bases). The CDR3 is 13 residues long. From germline, CDR1 is SGHRS and CDR2 YFSETQ. V shed 4 bases and J shed 9 bases, with 15 bases lying between them. CDR3 coding DNA: TGCGCCAGCAGCCTCGTACAGGGAGGGACGCAGTATTTT. It yields the protein CASSLVQGGTQYF. Full variable domain (missing parts from reference TRBV5-1 and TRBJ2-3): KAGVTQTPRYLIKTRGQQVTLSCSPISGHRSVSWYQQTPGQGLQFLFEYFSETQRNKGNFPGRFSGRQFSNSRSEMNVSTLELGDSALYLCASSLVQGGTQYFGPGTRLTVL.

In this sample, this clone turned up once. This chain links TRBV6-1 with TRBJ1-5; TRBD1 might be the D (5 bases). The CDR3 spans 16 residues. Trimming removed 0 bases from V and 1 base from J, with 10 bases in between. Germline assignment: CDR1 MNHNS and CDR2 SASEGT. CDR3 loop: CASSEAIRASNQPQHF. The CDR3 DNA is TGTGCCAGCAGTGAAGCGATCAGGGCGAGCAATCAGCCCCAGCATTTT.

The chain has TRBV28 and TRBJ2-5, with 7 bases identical to TRBD1. The trim removed 6 bases at V and 4 bases at J, leaving 17 bases unmatched. CDR1 is MDHEN, CDR2 SYDVKM, per germline. The CDR3 is 17 amino acids. CDR3 loop: CASRPQGVPRLGETQYF. DNA for the CDR3: TGTGCCAGCAGGCCGCAGGGGGTCCCAAGGTTGGGAGAGACCCAGTACTTC. Using reference TRBV28 and TRBJ2-5 for the parts outside the CDR3, the full variable domain is DVKVTQSSRYLVKRTGEKVFLECVQDMDHENMFWYRQDPGLGLRLIYFSYDVKMKEKGDIPEGYSVSREKKERFSLILESASTNQTSMYLCASRPQGVPRLGETQYFGPGTRLLVL.

The V and J genes are TRBV6-1 and TRBJ1-2, with 7 bases fitting TRBD1. J was trimmed by 6 bases and V by 2 bases; bases with no gene match: 18. The CDR3 extends over 18 amino acids. Germline V CDR1 and CDR2: MNHNS, SASEGT. The CDR3 loop reads CASSELPTYRDSRNGYTF. CDR3 DNA: TGTGCCAGCAGTGAACTACCTACATACCGGGACAGCAGAAATGGCTACACCTTC.

This sequence joins TRBV2 and TRBJ2-7; D unclear. Germline V CDR1 and CDR2: SNHLY, FYNNEI. This CDR3 is built from 10 residues. Trimming removed 7 bases from V and 3 bases from J, with 4 bases in between. The CDR3 is CASMYYEQYV. CDR3 nucleotides: TGTGCCAGCATGTACTACGAGCAGTACGTC.

V is TRBV10-1 and J is TRBJ2-3; TRBD2 agrees at 10 bases. This CDR3 is built from 17 residues. Germline trimming cut 6 bases from V and 0 bases from J; bases unmatched to any gene: 9. The V gene's germline CDR1 is WNHNN and CDR2 SYGVQD (reference sequence). The CDR3 loop reads CASSEELAGYSTDTQYF. The CDR3 region has the DNA TGCGCCAGCAGCGAAGAACTAGCGGGGTATAGCACAGATACGCAGTATTTT.